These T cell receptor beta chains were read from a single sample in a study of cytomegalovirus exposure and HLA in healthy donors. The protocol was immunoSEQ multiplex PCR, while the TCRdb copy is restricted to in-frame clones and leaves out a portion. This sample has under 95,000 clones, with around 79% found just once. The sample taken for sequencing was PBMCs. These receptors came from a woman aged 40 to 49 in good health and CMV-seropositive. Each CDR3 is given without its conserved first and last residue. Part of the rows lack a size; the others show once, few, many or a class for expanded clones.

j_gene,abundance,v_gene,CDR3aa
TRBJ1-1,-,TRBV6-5,ASTRTGGNTEAF
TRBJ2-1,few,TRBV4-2,ASSPITDRGEQF
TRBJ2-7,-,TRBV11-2,AGSQIGQRPTYEQY
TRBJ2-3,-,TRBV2,ASTLRGGAGDTQY
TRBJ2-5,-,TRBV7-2,ASSPTGRETQY
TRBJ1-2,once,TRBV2,ASRGQDLSDYT
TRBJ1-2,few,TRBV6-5,ASSYGARGGGYT
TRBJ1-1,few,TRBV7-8,ASSLGRTVNTEAF
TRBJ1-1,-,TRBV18,ASSQSGDTEAF
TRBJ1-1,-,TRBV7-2,ASTLGWRPEAF
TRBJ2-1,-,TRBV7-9,ASSPPGLAGNEQF
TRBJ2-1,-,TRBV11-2,ASSLWGRGF
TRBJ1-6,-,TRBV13,ASRLRTENSPLH
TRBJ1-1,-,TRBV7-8,ASSPTAGLAGTEAF
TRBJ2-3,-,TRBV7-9,ASTGASGGYLSTDTQY
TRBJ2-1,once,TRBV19,ASTSGREINEQF
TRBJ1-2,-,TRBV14,ASSWDTSAYGYT
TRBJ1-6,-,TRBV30,AWRGDRLSSYNSPLH
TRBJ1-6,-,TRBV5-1,ASSLGWGDSSYNSPLH
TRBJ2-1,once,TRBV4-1,ASSQDSTSGGPSNEQF
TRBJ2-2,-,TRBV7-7,ASSLELAGTGELF
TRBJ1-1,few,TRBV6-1,ASRGRLPLATEAF
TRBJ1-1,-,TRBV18,ASSPRELNTEAF
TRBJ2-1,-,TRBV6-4,ASSEMGLVTPNEQF
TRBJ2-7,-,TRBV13,ASSLGQGASYEQY
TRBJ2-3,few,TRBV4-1,ASSQELGGGADTQY
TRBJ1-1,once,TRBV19,ASSIAPGHPRWSTEAF
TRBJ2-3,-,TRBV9,ASSVSYSLDTQY
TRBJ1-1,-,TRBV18,ASSPQGANTEAF
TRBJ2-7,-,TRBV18,ASSPGQGNGEQY
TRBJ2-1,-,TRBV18,ASSPGTSGAEQF
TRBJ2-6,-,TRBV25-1,ASSKSGANVLT
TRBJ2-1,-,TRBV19,ASSIRLNEQF
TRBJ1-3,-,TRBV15,ATSRDRGPGNTIY
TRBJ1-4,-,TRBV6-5,ASSFRGGEKLF
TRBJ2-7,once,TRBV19,ASSPDRVQYEQY
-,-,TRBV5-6,ASNPTGLDPYEQY
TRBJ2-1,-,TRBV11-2,ASTPGLPSYEQF
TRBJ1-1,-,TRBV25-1,ASSELTGDPEAF
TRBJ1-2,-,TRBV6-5,ASSYMVGDGYT
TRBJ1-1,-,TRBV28,ASWGQMNTEAF
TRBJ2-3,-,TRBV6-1,ASSEGGGTDTQY
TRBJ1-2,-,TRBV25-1,ASSDWGRTGNYGYT
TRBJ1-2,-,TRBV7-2,ASSTTLGYGYT
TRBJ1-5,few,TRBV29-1,SAREGGNQPQH
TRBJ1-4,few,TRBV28,ASRRNEKLF